This T cell receptor (beta chain) came from a study of breast tumors, draining lymph nodes, adjacent tissues. At least ten counts were recorded for this clonotype. Its specificity is not known. A junction boundary mismatches the germline segment, possibly from a read error. Study-level points and caveats: Tumor repertoires ranked between lymph nodes and nontumor tissue in diversity, with V and J gene preferences. Findings are consistent with lymph node origin and intratumoral expansion of most tumor T cells.

This CDR3 comprises 13 residues. Germline values: CDR1 MGHRA, CDR2 YSYEKL. MiXCR was run by TCRdb on the multiplex PCR reads, yielding one entry per CDR3 protein. The table records some 97,000 distinct CDR3 sequences, 20% to 25% of them present only once. Breast cancer patients provided tissue from their axillary draining lymph nodes. The sequenced material came from axillary lymph node tissue. The V call is TRBV4-1, the J call TRBJ1-2; a possible D gene is TRBD1 (6 bases). This clonotype was obtained from a female donor with breast cancer. Some clones in this sample may be carry-over from other donors' samples. The DNA for the CDR3 is TGTGCCAGCAGTTTAGACAGGAACTATGGCTACACCTTC. Its protein product is CASSLDRNYGYTF.